A selection of T cell receptor beta chains follows, all from one sample in a study of low-dose radiotherapy and immunotherapy resistance in tumors. In TCRdb, the reads were re-called with MiXCR into one record per CDR3 protein. Here the sample spans tens of thousands of distinct CDR3 sequences, 15% to 20% being singletons. The sequencing here drew on PBMCs, taken before treatment. These receptors all come from a male donor with prostate cancer. The CDR3 runs from the conserved cysteine through the conserved F or W. The D gene is left open where the match is weak. Size is omitted from some rows. Given values are once, few, many or a class for expanded clones.

TRBJ2-6 13 TRBV3-1 many NA TGTGCCAGCGGGGGCCCTGGGGCCAACGTCCTGACTTTC CASGGPGANVLTF
TRBJ2-1 15 TRBV7-2 many TRBD2 TGTGCCAGCAGCTTAGCGGGGGGGGGAGGCGGTGAGCAGTTCTTC CASSLAGGGGGEQFF
TRBJ2-1 15 TRBV20-1 many TRBD2 TGCAGTGCTAGGGCCGGGACTAGCGGGGGTAGTGAGCAGTTCTTC CSARAGTSGGSEQFF
TRBJ2-7 13 TRBV29-1 many TRBD1 TGCAGCGTTGAGTTCAGGGGGCCCGACGAGCAGTACTTC CSVEFRGPDEQYF
TRBJ1-2 16 TRBV12-5 NA NA TGTGCTAGTGGTTTGGTCCTAGTGAAAGGGGCTTATGGCTACACCTTC CASGLVLVKGAYGYTF
TRBJ1-2 15 TRBV6-5 few TRBD1 TGTGCCAGCAGTTACTCCCCAGGGGGGAACTATGGCTACACCTTC CASSYSPGGNYGYTF
TRBJ2-5 17 TRBV14 many NA TGTGCCAGCAGCCAAGATCGTAGTTCTCTGCACCAAGAGACCCAGTACTTC CASSQDRSSLHQETQYF
TRBJ2-1 15 TRBV10-3 many NA TGTGCCATCAGCAGCGGGGGGACAGGTAACAATGAGCAGTTCTTC CAISSGGTGNNEQFF
TRBJ2-3 20 TRBV27 few TRBD2 TGTGCCAGCAGTCTCCGACTAGCGGGGGGGCGGGCGATCGTGACAGATACGCAGTATTTT CASSLRLAGGRAIVTDTQYF
TRBJ2-5 13 TRBV6-6 many TRBD1 TGTGCCAGCAGCCGACAGGGGCAAGAGACCCAGTACTTC CASSRQGQETQYF
TRBJ1-2 12 TRBV5-1 many NA TGCGCCAGCAGCTTGGACACAGGAGGCTACACCTTC CASSLDTGGYTF
TRBJ2-2 12 TRBV6-5 many NA TGTGCCAGCACTAGGTCCACCGGGGAGCTGTTTTTT CASTRSTGELFF
TRBJ1-5 15 TRBV20-1 many NA TGCAGTGCTCCAGAAACAGGGATGAGCAATCAGCCCCAGCATTTT CSAPETGMSNQPQHF
TRBJ2-3 14 TRBV29-1 many NA TGCAGCGTTGGAGGACCAGGGAACAGAGATACGCAGTATTTT CSVGGPGNRDTQYF
TRBJ2-3 15 TRBV9 many NA TGTGCCAGCAGCGTAACAGGGATACGTTCAGATACGCAGTATTTT CASSVTGIRSDTQYF
TRBJ2-2 15 TRBV19 many TRBD1 TGTGCCAGTAGCATAACGGGGACAGGAGTGGGAGAGCTGTTTTTT CASSITGTGVGELFF
TRBJ1-1 14 TRBV7-8 many NA TGTGCCAGCAGCCGAAGTGGGGTGAACACTGAAGCTTTCTTT CASSRSGVNTEAFF
TRBJ2-4 15 TRBV12-3/TRBV12-4 many NA TGTGCCAGCAGTTCCCGGACGGGGGCCAAAAACATTCAGTACTTC CASSSRTGAKNIQYF
TRBJ2-3 16 TRBV6-5 many TRBD2 TGTGCCAGCAGAGACTACCTAGCGGGAGACACAGATACGCAGTATTTT CASRDYLAGDTDTQYF
TRBJ2-1 17 TRBV9 many TRBD1 TGTGCCAGCAGCGTAGTCTGTCGGACAGGGGGTGGCGATGAGCAGTTCTTC CASSVVCRTGGGDEQFF
TRBJ2-5 15 TRBV7-2 many TRBD2 TGTGCCAGCAGCTTAACTAGCGGGGGCGAAGAGACCCAGTACTTC CASSLTSGGEETQYF
TRBJ2-1 15 TRBV7-2 NA NA TGTGCCAGCAGCCTCGGGACGGGCGTCTACAATGAGCAGTTCTTC CASSLGTGVYNEQFF
TRBJ2-2 14 TRBV6-5 many NA TGTGCCAGCACTGCGGGGGCGGTCACCGGGGAGCTGTTTTTT CASTAGAVTGELFF
TRBJ1-2 13 TRBV2 many NA TGTGCCAGCAGTTCCAGGCCTAACTATGGCTACACCTTC CASSSRPNYGYTF